These 20 T cell receptor beta chains were sequenced from one sample in a study of T cell changes during pregnancy in multiple sclerosis. Measured with immunoSEQ multiplex PCR; TCRdb has only the in-frame clones, and not every one. The data contain about 44,000 clones, 80% to 95% of them singletons. This material consisted of CD4+ T cells from peripheral blood mononuclear cells, taken in the third trimester of pregnancy. The receptor source for this set is a female donor with multiple sclerosis, enrolled in a pregnancy study.

The chain carries TRBV5-4 and TRBJ2-7, with 9 bases that match TRBD1. The V segment lost 3 bases and the J segment 3 bases; nucleotides outside the gene matches: 4. The CDR3 runs to 14 residues. CDR1 is SGHNT and CDR2 is YYREEE in the germline V gene (reference sequence). This CDR3 is CASSSGTGIYEQYF. CDR3 DNA sequence: TGTGCCAGCAGCTCAGGGACAGGGATCTACGAGCAGTACTTC.

The chain employs TRBV21-1 and TRBJ1-2. TRBV21-1 is a recognized pseudogene. The CDR3 sequence is 14 residues long. The CDR3 DNA reads as TGTGCCAGCAGCGCCCGGGGGGGACGGTGGGGCTACACCTTC. This gives the protein CASSARGGRWGYTF.

This sequence joins TRBV28 and TRBJ1-5, with TRBD1 as a possible D gene (6 bases). CDR3 length equals 14 residues. From germline, CDR1 is MDHEN and CDR2 SYDVKM. Deletions cut 5 bases from V and 6 bases from J, with 14 bases between. In nucleotides, the CDR3 is TGTGCCAGCAGTACAGGGTTAGCCTCTCAGCCCCAGCATTTT. Translation: CASSTGLASQPQHF.

The V gene is TRBV4-3, the J gene TRBJ2-7; D is perhaps TRBD2 (5 bases). CDR3 length: 13 residues. Germline assignment: CDR1 LGHNA and CDR2 YSLEER. V lost 3 bases, J lost 3 bases, and 9 bases lay in between. The DNA of the CDR3 is TGCGCCAGCAGCCAGTCCCGGGACTACGAGCAGTACTTC. Amino acids: CASSQSRDYEQYF.

The V call is TRBV29-1, the J call TRBJ1-5; 9 bases fit TRBD1. The CDR3 runs 15 residues. CDR1 is SQVTM, CDR2 ANQGSEA, per germline. V shed 2 bases and J 4 bases; nucleotides not matched to a gene: 6. CDR3 bases: TGCAGCGTTGAAATCGCCGGGACAGGGAATCAGCCCCAGCATTTT. It is translated as CSVEIAGTGNQPQHF.

This chain joins TRBV28 and TRBJ1-2; D remains unclear. Germline assignment: CDR1 MDHEN and CDR2 SYDVKM. This CDR3 region has 13 residues. The V end was cut by 7 bases, the J end by 4 bases, with 13 bases between. DNA of the CDR3: TGTGCCAGCAATTCCGGCAGACTCTATGGCTACACCTTC. Translated, it gives CASNSGRLYGYTF.

The chain employs TRBV5-1 and TRBJ2-3; 7 nucleotides agree with TRBD1. V gave up 4 bases and J gave up 1 base; unmatched junction bases: 6. CDR1 and CDR2 from the germline V gene are SGHRS and YFSETQ. The CDR3 has 15 amino acids. CDR3 bases: TGCGCCAGCAGCCCCGACAGGGTGGGCACAGATACGCAGTATTTT. Its translation is CASSPDRVGTDTQYF.

The V and J genes are TRBV19 and TRBJ2-1; TRBD2 agrees at 12 bases. The CDR3 is made up of 15 amino acids. Germline V gene data show CDR1 as LNHDA and CDR2 as SQIVND (reference sequence). V was pared by 5 bases and J by 7 bases, with 6 bases of the junction left unmatched. In DNA, the CDR3 is TGTGCCAGTAGTCTCCGGACTAGCGGGACTAATGAGCAGTTCTTC. Translation: CASSLRTSGTNEQFF.

This chain links TRBV6-7 with TRBJ2-5; 15 bases agree with TRBD2. The J call may be in error: the DNA end matches TRBJ2-7 better. TRBV6-7 belongs to the ORF category, with a function that is uncertain. The CDR3 loop spans 16 amino acids. CDR3 in amino acids: CASSYRTSGREYEQYF. In DNA, the CDR3 is TGTGCCAGCAGTTACCGGACTAGCGGGAGGGAGTACGAGCAGTACTTC.

The chain carries TRBV7-2 and TRBJ1-2; the D is unclear. The CDR3 consists of 15 residues. CDR1 is SGHTA and CDR2 is FQGNSA in the germline V gene. The V and J ends lost 5 bases and 7 bases respectively, with 20 bases between them. For the CDR3, the DNA is TGTGCCAGCAGCCCCCTTAGTTCGGGGAGTGGTGGCTACACCTTC. It translates to CASSPLSSGSGGYTF.

The chain is built from TRBV5-8 and TRBJ2-3, with 12 bases aligning to TRBD1. Per the germline V gene, CDR1 is SGHTS and CDR2 is YDEGEE. V shed 4 bases, J shed 6 bases, and the junction held 3 bases outside the gene matches. This CDR3 has 14 residues. The chain's CDR3 is CASSGGQGADTQYF. DNA for the CDR3: TGTGCCAGCAGCGGGGGACAGGGGGCGGATACGCAGTATTTT.

The gene calls are TRBV7-2 and TRBJ2-2; TRBD1 matches 8 bases. Germline CDR1 is SGHTA and CDR2 is FQGNSA. This CDR3 spans 15 amino acids. V gave up 6 bases and J gave up 7 bases; unmatched junction bases: 10. DNA of the CDR3: TGTGCCAGCAGAATAGTGCAGGGGGCCGGCGGGGAGCTGTTTTTT. Translating gives CASRIVQGAGGELFF.

This sequence joins TRBV7-8 and TRBJ2-7; 8 bases are a match to TRBD1. V was pared by 0 bases and J by 1 base, with 5 bases of the junction left unmatched. Germline CDR1 is SGHVS and CDR2 is FQNEAQ. The CDR3 length is 16 residues. The DNA for the CDR3 is TGTGCCAGCAGCTTAGCAAGGGACAGGCAATCCTACGAGCAGTACTTC. It codes for CASSLARDRQSYEQYF.

V and J are TRBV7-2 and TRBJ2-1; 9 positions match TRBD1. The CDR3 consists of 15 residues. With V trimmed by 0 bases and J by 3 bases, 0 bases remained unmatched. Germline values: CDR1 SGHTA, CDR2 FQGNSA. CDR3: CASSLAGQGYNEQFF. The DNA for the CDR3 is TGTGCCAGCAGCTTAGCGGGACAGGGCTACAATGAGCAGTTCTTC.

This clone was seen only once. The chain joins TRBV6-5 to TRBJ2-7, with 8 positions matching TRBD2. Germline V gene lookup returns CDR1 MNHEY and CDR2 SVGAGI. The CDR3 has 14 residues. With V trimmed by 6 bases and J by 1 base, 5 bases remained unmatched. CDR3 nucleotide sequence: TGTGCCAGCAGCCAGACTAGCGATTCCTACGAGCAGTACTTC. It translates to CASSQTSDSYEQYF.

The V gene is TRBV18, the J gene TRBJ2-3; the match to TRBD2 covers 13 bases. CDR3 size: 19 residues. Trimming at V came to 3 bases and at J to 3 bases, leaving 12 bases not matched to a gene. Germline CDR1 and CDR2: KGHSH and LQKENI. DNA of the CDR3: TGTGCCAGCTCACCCGGACTAGCGGGAGAAGAGGGCGGGACAGATACGCAGTATTTT. Encoded protein: CASSPGLAGEEGGTDTQYF.

In this sample, this clone turned up once. This chain connects TRBV12-5 to TRBJ2-2, with TRBD2 matching 13 bases. The junction had 2 bases not matched to a gene; V was cut back by 1 base and J by 6 bases. This CDR3 contains 16 residues. CDR1 and CDR2 (germline): LGHNT, FRNRAP. CDR3 nucleotides: TGTGCTAGTGGTTTGGCACTAGCGGGAGGGTCCGGGGAGCTGTTTTTT. Translation gives CASGLALAGGSGELFF.

CDR3 in amino acids: CASKPWSNEKLFF. Written as DNA, the CDR3 is TGTGCCAGCAAGCCCTGGTCTAATGAAAAACTGTTTTTT. The rearrangement links TRBV5-6 to TRBJ1-4; unclear D gene. This CDR3 has 13 residues. The V end was cut by 6 bases, the J end by 3 bases, with 9 bases between. Germline CDR1 and CDR2: SGHDT and YYEEEE.

V is TRBV18 and J is TRBJ2-7; 11 nucleotides align to TRBD2. V was clipped by 4 bases and J by 4 bases; unmatched bases: 3. Germline values: CDR1 KGHSH, CDR2 LQKENI. CDR3 size: 14 residues. DNA for the CDR3: TGTGCCAGCTCACAGACTAGCGGGAATTACGAGCAGTACTTC. This gives the protein CASSQTSGNYEQYF. The full variable domain, rest sourced from reference TRBV18 and TRBJ2-7, is NAGVMQNPRHLVRRRGQEARLRCSPMKGHSHVYWYRQLPEEGLKFMVYLQKENIIDESGMPKERFSAEFPKEGPSILRIQQVVRGDSAAYFCASSQTSGNYEQYFGPGTRLTVT.

The chain combines TRBV19 with TRBJ1-3; D is unclear. Trimming stripped 4 bases from V and 4 bases from J, with 14 bases between. The CDR3 is 15 amino acids. Per the germline V gene, CDR1 is LNHDA and CDR2 is SQIVND (reference sequence). The CDR3 DNA reads as TGTGCCAGTAGTAGGGGAGGCGCGGAGGGAAACACCATATATTTT. This codes for CASSRGGAEGNTIYF. Combining the CDR3 with reference TRBV19 and TRBJ1-3 gives the whole variable domain DGGITQSPKYLFRKEGQNVTLSCEQNLNHDAMYWYRQDPGQGLRLIYYSQIVNDFQKGDIAEGYSVSREKKESFPLTVTSAQKNPTAFYLCASSRGGAEGNTIYFGEGSWLTVV.